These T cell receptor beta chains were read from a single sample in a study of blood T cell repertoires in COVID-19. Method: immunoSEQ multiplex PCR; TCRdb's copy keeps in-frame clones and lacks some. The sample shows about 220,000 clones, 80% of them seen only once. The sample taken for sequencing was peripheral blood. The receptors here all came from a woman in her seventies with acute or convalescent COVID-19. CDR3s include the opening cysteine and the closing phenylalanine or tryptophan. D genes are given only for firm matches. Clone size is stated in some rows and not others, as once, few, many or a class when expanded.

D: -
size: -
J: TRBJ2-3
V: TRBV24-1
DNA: TGTGCCACCAGTGATAGGGGCCAAGGGATTTTCACAGATACGCAGTATTTT
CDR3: CATSDRGQGIFTDTQYF

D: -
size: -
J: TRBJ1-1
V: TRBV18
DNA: TGTGCCAGCTCACCAGGGCAGGACACTGAAGCTTTCTTT
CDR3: CASSPGQDTEAFF

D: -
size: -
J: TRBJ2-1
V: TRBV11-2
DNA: TGTGCCAGCAGTCCATTAGACTGGTACAATGAGCAGTTCTTC
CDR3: CASSPLDWYNEQFF

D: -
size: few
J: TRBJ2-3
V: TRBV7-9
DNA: TGTGCCAGCAGCCCAGGGGGCACAGATACGCAGTATTTT
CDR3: CASSPGGTDTQYF

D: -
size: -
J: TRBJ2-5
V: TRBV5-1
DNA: TGCGCCAGCAGCCCATTAGGACTGGGAGAGACCCAGTACTTC
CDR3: CASSPLGLGETQYF

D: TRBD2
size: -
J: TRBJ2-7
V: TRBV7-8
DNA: TGTGCCAGCAGCTTGGAGCGGGGGGGTCGGCGGGAGCAGTACTTC
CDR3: CASSLERGGRREQYF

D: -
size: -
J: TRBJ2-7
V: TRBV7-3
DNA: TGTGCCAGCAGCATACAGGGGGGGCACCACTACGAGCAGTACTTC
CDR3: CASSIQGGHHYEQYF

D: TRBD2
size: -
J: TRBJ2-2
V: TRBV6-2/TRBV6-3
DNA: TGTGCCAGCAGTAAAAGGACTAGCGGGGGCCCCGGGGAGCTGTTTTTT
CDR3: CASSKRTSGGPGELFF

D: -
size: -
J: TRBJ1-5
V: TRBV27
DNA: TGTGCCAGCAGTTTAAGCTGGTATCAGCCCCAGCATTTT
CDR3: CASSLSWYQPQHF

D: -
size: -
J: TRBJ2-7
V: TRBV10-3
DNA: TGTGCCATCAGTGACCCTCCCTCCTACGAGCAGTACTTC
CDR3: CAISDPPSYEQYF

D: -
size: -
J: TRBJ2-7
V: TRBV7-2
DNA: TGTGCCAGCAGCTTAGGACAGGACTACGAGCAGTACTTC
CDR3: CASSLGQDYEQYF

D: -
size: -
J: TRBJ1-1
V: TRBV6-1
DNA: TGTGCCAGCAGTGAAAGGGGAAGGAGCACTGAAGCTTTCTTT
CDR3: CASSERGRSTEAFF

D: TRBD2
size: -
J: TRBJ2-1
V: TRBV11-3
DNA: TGTGCCAGCAGCTTAAATGGGGGGGTTTACAATGAGCAGTTCTTC
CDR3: CASSLNGGVYNEQFF

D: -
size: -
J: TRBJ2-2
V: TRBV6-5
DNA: TGTGCCAGCAGTTTTGGACTAGGGGGCACCGGGGAGCTGTTTTTT
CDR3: CASSFGLGGTGELFF

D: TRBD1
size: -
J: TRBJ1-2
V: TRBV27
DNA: TGTGCCAGCAGTCCCAGGGGTTGGTCGACAGGGGATGGCTACACCTTC
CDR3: CASSPRGWSTGDGYTF

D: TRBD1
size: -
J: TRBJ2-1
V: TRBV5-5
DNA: TGTGCCAGCAGCTTGGGACAGGGGGCGGGTAATGAGCAGTTCTTC
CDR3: CASSLGQGAGNEQFF

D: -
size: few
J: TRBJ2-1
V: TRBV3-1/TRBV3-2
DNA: TGTGCCAGTACCCACTACGGGGTGAGCTCCTACAATGAGCAGTTCTTC
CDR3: CASTHYGVSSYNEQFF

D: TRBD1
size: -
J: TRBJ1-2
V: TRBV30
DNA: TGTGCCTGGAGTGACCTGACAGGGGGGGAGGATGGCTACACCTTC
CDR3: CAWSDLTGGEDGYTF

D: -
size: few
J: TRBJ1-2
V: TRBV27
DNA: TGTGCCAGCAGTTTACGTCCTGGGGGGAACTATGGCTACACCTTC
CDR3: CASSLRPGGNYGYTF

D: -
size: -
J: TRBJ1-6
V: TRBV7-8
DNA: TGTGCCAGCAGCTTAGGACGGCGTACGAGAGGAGGCTCACCCCTCCACTTT
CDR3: CASSLGRRTRGGSPLHF

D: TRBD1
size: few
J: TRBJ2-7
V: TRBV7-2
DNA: TGTGCCAGCAGCGCCGACAGGGCCAGTCTCGAGCAGTACTTC
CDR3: CASSADRASLEQYF

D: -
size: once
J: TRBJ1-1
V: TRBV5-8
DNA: TGTGCCAGCGTACGAGGGGGGGCTGAAGCTTTCTTT
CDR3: CASVRGGAEAFF

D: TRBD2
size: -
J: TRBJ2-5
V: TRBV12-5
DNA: TGTGCTAGTGGTGGAGCGGGGCAAGGGGAGACCCAGTACTTC
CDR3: CASGGAGQGETQYF

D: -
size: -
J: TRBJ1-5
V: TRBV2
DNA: TGTGCCAGCACCGTCGGTACCAATCAGCCCCAGCATTTT
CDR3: CASTVGTNQPQHF

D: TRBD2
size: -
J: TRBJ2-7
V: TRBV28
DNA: TGTGCCAGCAGTTTAAAATTAGCGGGGAACTACGAGCAGTACTTC
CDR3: CASSLKLAGNYEQYF

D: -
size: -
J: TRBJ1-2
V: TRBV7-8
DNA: TGTGCCAGCAGCTTAGGACAGGCCTGGGGCTACACCTTC
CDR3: CASSLGQAWGYTF

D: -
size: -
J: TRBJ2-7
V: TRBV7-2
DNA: TGTGCCAGCAGCTTAGGAGGCAACGGTCCATCCTACGAGCAGTACTTC
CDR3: CASSLGGNGPSYEQYF

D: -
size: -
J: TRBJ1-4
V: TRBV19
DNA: TGTGCCAGTAGTATACGTCAGGGAACAGGGAATGGGAAACTGTTTTTT
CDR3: CASSIRQGTGNGKLFF

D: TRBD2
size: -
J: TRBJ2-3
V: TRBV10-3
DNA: TGTGCCATCAGGTCCGCCGGGGGGGCCTCAAGCACAGATACGCAGTATTTT
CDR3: CAIRSAGGASSTDTQYF

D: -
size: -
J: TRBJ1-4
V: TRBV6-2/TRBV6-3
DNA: TGTGCCAGCACCCCAAACCCAGGCGCTAATGAAAAACTGTTTTTT
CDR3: CASTPNPGANEKLFF

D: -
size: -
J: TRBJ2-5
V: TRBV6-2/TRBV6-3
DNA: TGTGCCAGCAGACCTACAAGAATGCAAGAGACCCAGTACTTC
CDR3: CASRPTRMQETQYF

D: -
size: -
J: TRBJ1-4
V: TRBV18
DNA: TGTGCCAGCTCACCACGAGGACAGACTAATGAAAAACTGTTTTTT
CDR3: CASSPRGQTNEKLFF

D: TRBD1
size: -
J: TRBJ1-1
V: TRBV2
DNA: TGTGCCAGCATCCAGGACAGGGTCACTGAAGCTTTCTTT
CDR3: CASIQDRVTEAFF

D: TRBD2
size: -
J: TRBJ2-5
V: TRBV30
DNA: TGTGCCTGGAGTACTAGCGGTTTTGAGACCCAGTACTTC
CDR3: CAWSTSGFETQYF

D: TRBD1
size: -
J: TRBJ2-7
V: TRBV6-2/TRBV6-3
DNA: TGTGCCAGCAGCATTGTCCCGGGACAGGGTTCCTACGAGCAGTACTTC
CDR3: CASSIVPGQGSYEQYF

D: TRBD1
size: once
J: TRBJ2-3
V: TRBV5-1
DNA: TGCGCCAGCCGTCTACGGACAGGGGCAACGGCAGATACGCAGTATTTT
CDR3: CASRLRTGATADTQYF

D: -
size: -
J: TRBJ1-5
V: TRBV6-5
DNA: TGTGCCAGCAGTTACACATCAGGGTTCCAGCCCCAGCATTTT
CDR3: CASSYTSGFQPQHF

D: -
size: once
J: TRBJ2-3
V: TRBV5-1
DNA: TGCGCCAGCAGCGAACAGATCCAAGCGGCCGGCACAGATACGCAGTATTTT
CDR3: CASSEQIQAAGTDTQYF

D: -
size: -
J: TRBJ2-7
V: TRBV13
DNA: TGTGCCAGCAGCTCAGTGGGCAGACTAAAAAACTACGAGCAGTACTTC
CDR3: CASSSVGRLKNYEQYF

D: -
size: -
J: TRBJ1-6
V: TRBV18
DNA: TGTGCCAGCTCCTCGGACAGTAATTCACCCCTCCACTTT
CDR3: CASSSDSNSPLHF

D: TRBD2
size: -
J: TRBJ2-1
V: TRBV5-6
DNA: TGTGCCAGCAGCCTTCCTGAGACTAGCGGGACAGAGCAGTTCTTC
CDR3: CASSLPETSGTEQFF

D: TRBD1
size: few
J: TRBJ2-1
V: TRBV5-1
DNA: TGCGCCAGCAGCTTTGGACAGGGATTCGACGAGCAGTTCTTC
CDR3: CASSFGQGFDEQFF